This T cell receptor beta chain was documented in a study of T cell clonotyping in hematopoietic cell transplantation (dated by TCRdb to about 2021). Background on the whole study: Recipient samples taken before transplant were collected after cytoreduction. Recruitment of patients was conducted between September 2015 and January 2017, and follow-up was continued until late 2020 or death. A total of some 130 blood samples were gathered in the study from roughly 37 consecutive transplant recipients along with their related donors.

Its CDR3 holds 14 amino acids, cysteine through phenylalanine. Only the CDR3 DNA is retained, 42 bases long and in frame from the first base. V is clipped by 1 base and J by 0 bases, and the sequence between their germline boundaries is 3 bases long. Per the germline V gene, SGHNT is the CDR1 and YENEEA is the CDR2. What this sample's time point label stands for: recipient sample about 28 days before transplant, after cytoreduction. Recipient blood was collected about 28 days before transplant and at days 30, 100 and 180 after transplant. Nuclei Lysis Solution was used to extract genomic DNA from fresh or cryopreserved unfractionated peripheral blood mononuclear cells. The immunoSEQ assay, a bias-controlled multiplex PCR using V- and J-specific primers, was used to amplify TCR beta CDR3 regions from genomic DNA. A proprietary barcode and Illumina adapter sequences were added to the CDR3 amplicons in a second PCR step. An Illumina MiSeq instrument was used for sequencing of the CDR3 libraries. For the original study's pipeline: immunoSEQ Analyzer 3.0 was used for export and quality control, with R Bioconductor and Immunarch used for downstream analyses. Only productive rearrangements within the normalized downsampled data set were used in the calculation of repertoire metrics. In the normalized cohort, clonotypes with more than 5 templates were defined as pathologically expanded. The Inverse Simpson Index was used to measure repertoire diversity. To capture all clonotypes, the CMV-specificity analyses were run on the non-normalized data set. Not all clones reach the TCRdb copy of this immuneACCESS table, which keeps in-frame sequences only. Checked studies attribute under half of the gap to unresolved V genes and leave the rest unexplained. V, J and clone size are those of that table, while D and trimming were read from the DNA. This sample comprises about 21,000 clones, 90% of them detected only once. The top ten hold about 4% of the sample.

Summary of the overall study and its limitations: A decrease in recipient TCR diversity was observed after transplant, and a progressive increase in pathologically expanded clonotypes was seen from day 30 to day 180. Broader posttransplant TCR repertoire diversity was predicted by donor and pretransplant recipient Inverse Simpson Index values. Sample size was limited, and cells were not sorted, so CD4 and CD8 repertoire contributions could not be separated. Just a small fraction of recipient repertoires overlapped with donor repertoires, and more than 95% appeared de novo at the given depth.

This clone was counted only a few times. This receptor's antigen is unknown. Qualities for individual bases were not recorded, and no much larger clone is one base off. This receptor chain uses TRBV11-3 and TRBJ2-2; a confident D gene designation cannot be given. Here the sequenced sample was peripheral blood mononuclear cells, taken before stem cell transplant. The origin of this receptor is a young man with biphenotypic leukemia. Some clones in this sample may be carry-over from other donors' samples. The nucleotides read TGTGCCAGCAGCTTAGCCCCGAACACCGGGGAGCTGTTTTTT. Translated, this gives CASSLAPNTGELFF.